Below, one TCR beta chain is given with its context. It has no known antigen specificity. No clone much larger than this one lies a single base away; base qualities are absent. Another Seattle source contributed samples from volunteer blood donors who had recovered from COVID-19. Whole blood was collected in K2EDTA tubes by collaborating institutions according to the institutions' own protocols. For TCRbeta analysis, collaborator samples were shipped as frozen whole blood, as isolated PBMCs, or as DNA extracted from either sample type. The entry originates in a study of blood T cell repertoires in COVID-19 (TCRdb year 2020). Describing the broader study: The collaborator samples originated in the United States, Italy and Spain and spanned the acute and convalescent phases of COVID-19. The repertoires were released in a freely available public database intended as a resource for research on the immune response to SARS-CoV-2. The prospective study material was composed of cDNA or gDNA derived from T cells, B-cell-depleted T cells, or PBMCs. The dataset comprised deeply sampled blood TCRbeta repertoires from subjects exposed to, actively infected with, or recovered from COVID-19. The samples were drawn from the first 160 participants of the ongoing ImmuneRACE study and from 950 to 1,500 subjects provided by 6 global collaborators. The sample metadata nearly always contained a de-identified subject ID, COVID-19 status, age in years and sex. HLA class I and class II types, where available, came from metadata supplied by the sample provider rather than from assay-based typing. The study at large found these results: How much clinical and demographic metadata was included differed by source and by participant, and the metadata was provided uncurated.

The germline ends are 6 bases apart after V is trimmed by 4 bases and J by 5 bases. Reading the germline V gene gives CDR1 SGHAT and CDR2 FQNNGV. The CDR3 runs 12 residues from the cysteine to the phenylalanine. Kept here is only the CDR3 DNA, which spans 36 bases and is read in frame from base 1. TCRbeta CDR3 regions were amplified from genomic DNA by means of the immunoSEQ Assay, a bias-controlled multiplex PCR. The published analysis was carried out like this. The number of nucleated cells in each sample was estimated by amplification of reference gene primers within the assay. Sequence reads were collapsed and filtered to measure the absolute abundance of every unique TCRbeta CDR3 rearrangement. For each sample, productive Simpson clonality was calculated as the square root of Simpson's diversity index across productive rearrangements. What TCRdb holds here is the immuneACCESS table cut down to in-frame rearrangements. Part of the clones is not present; checked against another copy, under half of the missing clones reflect an unresolved V gene, and the others are unexplained. V, J and clone size derive from that table, while D and trimming were established from the DNA sequence. Across this sample there are 200,000 to 250,000 clones, with roughly 85% seen only once. Approximately 2.6% of the sample is held by the ten biggest clonotypes.

The sequence is built from TRBV11-2 and TRBJ2-4, with the D gene too uncertain to name. Sequenced material: peripheral blood. The receptor comes from a man in his fifties who had recovered from COVID-19. The DNA is as follows: TGTGCCAGCAGCTACTACCAAAACATTCAGTACTTC. Its coded protein is CASSYYQNIQYF.